One T cell receptor beta chain is described in this entry. The antigen remains unidentified. This specimen belongs to a study of post-analysis software for immune sequencing data. Study results and caveats: Compared with controls, patients had more of 4 or 5 TRBV segments, including TRBV5-6, TRBV5-1 and TRBV20-1.

The library was made from cDNA and included unique molecular identifiers. One entry per CDR3 protein results from TCRdb running MiXCR on the PCR reads. The sample includes more than 450,000 distinct CDR3 sequences, 44% of them seen just once. The CDR3 totals 13 residues. V was trimmed by 3 bases and J by 8 bases, leaving 11 bases between them. The receptor was derived from a girl aged 5 to 17 with multiple sclerosis. This sequence joins TRBV12-3 or TRBV12-4 and TRBJ2-1; D is perhaps TRBD2 (5 bases). Sequenced: blood. The CDR3 spells CASSLVVRDEQFF. The CDR3 region has the DNA TGTGCCAGCAGTTTGGTAGTGAGGGATGAGCAGTTCTTC.